This record concerns one T cell receptor (beta chain) sequence. This specimen belongs to a study of blood T cell repertoires in COVID-19. Study-level background: Material from acute and convalescent COVID-19 was sourced from the United States, Italy and Spain. Sample material is recorded as cDNA or gDNA derived from T cells, B-cell-depleted T cells, or PBMCs.

Patients of the Seattle cohort, enrolled during active infection, were followed longitudinally. Per the authors' pipeline: Reference gene primers were amplified, and this amplification served to estimate nucleated cell counts. TCRdb keeps only in-frame clones here, not all; method: immunoSEQ multiplex PCR. Clonal size and the V and J genes are those of that table, whereas D and trimming came from the DNA. The data show approximately 150,000 clones, over 85% seen once. The junction had 5 bases not matched to a gene; V was cut back by 6 bases and J by 1 base. There are 15 residues in the CDR3. Germline CDR1 and CDR2: ENHRY and SYGVKD.

The clonotype originates from a woman aged 55-70 years with COVID-19, enrolled during active disease. V usage is TRBV10-3 and J usage is TRBJ2-2; 7 bases agree with TRBD1. Sequences were obtained from peripheral blood. CDR3 coding DNA: TGTGCCATCAGGAGGACAGGAGGGAACACCGGGGAGCTGTTTTTT. Amino acid sequence: CAIRRTGGNTGELFF.